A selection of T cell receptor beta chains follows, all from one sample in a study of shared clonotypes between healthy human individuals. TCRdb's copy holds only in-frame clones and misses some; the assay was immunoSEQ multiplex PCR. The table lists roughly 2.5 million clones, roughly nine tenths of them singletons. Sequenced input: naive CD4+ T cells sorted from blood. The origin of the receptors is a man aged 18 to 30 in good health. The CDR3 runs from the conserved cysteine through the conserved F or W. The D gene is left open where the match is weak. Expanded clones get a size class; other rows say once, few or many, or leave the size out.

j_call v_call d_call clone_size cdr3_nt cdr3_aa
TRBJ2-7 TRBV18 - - TGTGCCAGCTCAACAAGTAGGGGGACCTACGAGCAGTACTTC CASSTSRGTYEQYF
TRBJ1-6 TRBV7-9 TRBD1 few TGTGCCAGCAGCTTTACAGGGGATAATTCACCCCTCCACTTT CASSFTGDNSPLHF
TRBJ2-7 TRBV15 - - TGTGCCACCACTTCCGGGGGCAGCGAGCAGTACTTC CATTSGGSEQYF
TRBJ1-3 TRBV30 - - TGTGCCTGGAGTCCCGACAGTGGAAACACCATATATTTT CAWSPDSGNTIYF
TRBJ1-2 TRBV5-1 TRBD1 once TGCGCCAGCAGCTTGGGCCGGGACAGGTCCAACTATGGCTACACCTTC CASSLGRDRSNYGYTF
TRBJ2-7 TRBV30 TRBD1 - TGTGCCTGGAGTAGAACAGGGGACCGCTACGAGCAGTACTTC CAWSRTGDRYEQYF
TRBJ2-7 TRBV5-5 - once TGTGCCAGCAGCTTAATCCCAGGGCTCCTCTACGAGCAGTACTTC CASSLIPGLLYEQYF
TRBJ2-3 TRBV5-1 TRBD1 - TGCGCCAGCAGCTCGAGGACAGGGGGCACAGATACGCAGTATTTT CASSSRTGGTDTQYF
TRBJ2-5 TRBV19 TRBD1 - TGTGCCAGTAGTTTCAACAGGGGAGAGACCCAGTACTTC CASSFNRGETQYF
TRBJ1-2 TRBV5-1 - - TGCGCCAGCAGCCTCTCGCTAGTCCCTGGCTACACCTTC CASSLSLVPGYTF
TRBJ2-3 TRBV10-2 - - TGCGCCAGCGGGGGAGGAGATACGCAGTATTTT CASGGGDTQYF